The 13 T cell receptor beta chains given below trace back to one sample, sequenced in a study of blood T cell repertoires in COVID-19 (TCRdb year 2020). Library prep was done by the immunoSEQ multiplex PCR assay. TCRdb's version of the immuneACCESS table is confined to in-frame rearrangements and falls short of the full clone set. An unresolved V gene accounts for under half of the shortfall where checked; the remainder is of unknown origin. The sample table shows 250,000 to 350,000 clones, and approximately 91% are seen once. About 2.2% of the sample goes to the ten largest clones. Sequencing used peripheral blood. The origin of the receptors is a woman in her twenties or thirties with COVID-19, enrolled during active disease.

This rearrangement joins TRBV5-1 to TRBJ2-3, with TRBD1 matching over 9 bases. This CDR3 comprises 14 residues. CDR1 is SGHRS, CDR2 YFSETQ, per germline. V lost 4 bases to trimming and J lost 6 bases; unmatched junction nucleotides: 6. The CDR3 is CASSDTGGGDTQYF. For the CDR3, the DNA is TGCGCCAGCAGCGACACAGGGGGCGGTGATACGCAGTATTTT.

The chain has TRBV30 and TRBJ1-3; D not resolved. Germline V lookup: CDR1 GTSNPN, CDR2 SVGIG (reference sequence). V was shortened by 4 bases and J by 0 bases, with 13 bases between the two germline ends. This CDR3 is 15 amino acids long. The CDR3 spells CAWTPSYLSGNTIYF. The DNA for the CDR3 is TGTGCCTGGACGCCTAGCTATCTCTCTGGAAACACCATATATTTT.

The chain has TRBV5-1 and TRBJ2-5; 7 bases are a match to TRBD2. The germline V gene encodes CDR1 SGHRS and CDR2 YFSETQ. CDR3 length: 15 amino acids. V trimming: 0 bases; J trimming: 2 bases; junction bases outside the gene matches: 4. Written as DNA, the CDR3 is TGCGCCAGCAGCTTGGTCGGCGGGGGACAAGAGACCCAGTACTTC. This translates into CASSLVGGGQETQYF.

This chain links TRBV5-5 with TRBJ2-7, with TRBD2 matching 10 bases. CDR3 length: 15 amino acids. CDR1 is SGHKS, CDR2 YYEKEE, per germline (reference sequence). V trimming: 4 bases; J trimming: 5 bases; junction bases outside the gene matches: 9. CDR3 in DNA: TGTGCCAGCAGCCCGAGGGCTAGCGGGAGTCACGAGCAGTACTTC. It translates to CASSPRASGSHEQYF.

The rearrangement uses TRBV5-4 and TRBJ1-2; D might be TRBD1 (6 bases). CDR3 size: 14 residues. Deletions cut 3 bases from V and 5 bases from J, with 14 bases between. Germline V lookup: CDR1 SGHNT, CDR2 YYREEE (reference sequence). The CDR3 loop reads CASSSRQEKYGYTF. The CDR3 region has the DNA TGTGCCAGCAGCTCCCGACAGGAGAAATATGGCTACACCTTC.

This sequence joins TRBV14 and TRBJ2-7; D not certain. CDR3 length: 17 amino acids. Trimming took off 3 bases at V and 0 bases at J, with 18 bases between the two ends. The germline CDR1 and CDR2 sequences are SGHDN and FVKESK. In DNA, the CDR3 is TGTGCCAGCAGCCAGCTCCCAGGTCTACCGAGCTCCTACGAGCAGTACTTC. It translates to CASSQLPGLPSSYEQYF. Full variable domain (missing parts from reference TRBV14 and TRBJ2-7): EAGVTQFPSHSVIEKGQTVTLRCDPISGHDNLYWYRRVMGKEIKFLLHFVKESKQDESGMPNNRFLAERTGGTYSTLKVQPAELEDSGVYFCASSQLPGLPSSYEQYFGPGTRLTVT.

This clone is a singleton in its sample. V is TRBV3-1 (or the pseudogene TRBV3-2) and J is TRBJ1-2, with D maybe TRBD1 (6 bases). Trimming removed 0 bases from V and 4 bases from J, with 12 bases in between. The CDR3 consists of 15 residues. Germline V lookup: CDR1 LGHDT, CDR2 YNNKEL (reference sequence). As DNA, the CDR3 is TGTGCCAGCAGCCAAGAAGGGGGAGGGGGCTATGGCTACACCTTC. Translation: CASSQEGGGGYGYTF.

The chain combines TRBV11-3 with TRBJ2-2; 12 bases line up with TRBD2. Germline values: CDR1 SGHNT, CDR2 YENEEA. The CDR3 has 16 residues. With 5 bases clipped from V and 4 bases from J, the junction kept 5 bases outside the gene matches. The CDR3 reads CASSPTGLAGTGELFF. CDR3 in DNA: TGTGCCAGCAGCCCAACGGGACTAGCGGGCACCGGGGAGCTGTTTTTT.

The chain combines TRBV10-3 with TRBJ2-7; D might be TRBD2 (6 bases). Trimming removed 0 bases from V and 0 bases from J, with 18 bases in between. Germline CDR1 reads ENHRY; CDR2 reads SYGVKD. There are 18 residues in the CDR3. The CDR3 loop is CAISESSLGGASSYEQYF. Here the CDR3 DNA reads TGTGCCATCAGTGAGTCGAGTCTAGGCGGGGCTAGCTCCTACGAGCAGTACTTC.

V and J are TRBV5-1 and TRBJ1-4, with a weak D call TRBD1 (5 bases). Germline V gene lookup returns CDR1 SGHRS and CDR2 YFSETQ. The V and J ends lost 1 base and 3 bases respectively, with 7 bases between them. The CDR3 is made up of 14 amino acids. The CDR3 nucleotides read TGCGCCAGCAGCTTGTGGGGGGCTAATGAAAAACTGTTTTTT. It specifies CASSLWGANEKLFF.

The chain has TRBV5-4 and TRBJ2-3, with TRBD2 matching over 8 bases. With 3 bases clipped from V and 3 bases from J, the junction kept 12 bases outside the gene matches. The germline V gene has CDR1 SGHNT and CDR2 YYREEE (reference sequence). This CDR3 region has 17 residues. The CDR3 region has the DNA TGTGCCAGCAGCTACCTTTTAGCGGGAAGCGGGACAGATACGCAGTATTTT. It is translated as CASSYLLAGSGTDTQYF.

In its sample, this clone was seen once. The V and J genes are TRBV19 and TRBJ1-2, with a tentative D call TRBD1 (6 bases). Per germline, CDR1 LNHDA and CDR2 SQIVND (reference sequence). This CDR3 contains 14 residues. V lost 4 bases, J lost 2 bases, and 11 bases lay in between. CDR3 amino acids: CASSTTGTNYGYTF. The CDR3 nucleotides are TGTGCCAGTAGTACAACCGGGACAAACTATGGCTACACCTTC. Supplemented by reference TRBV19 and TRBJ1-2, the full variable domain reads DGGITQSPKYLFRKEGQNVTLSCEQNLNHDAMYWYRQDPGQGLRLIYYSQIVNDFQKGDIAEGYSVSREKKESFPLTVTSAQKNPTAFYLCASSTTGTNYGYTFGSGTRLTVV.

This sequence joins TRBV11-2 and TRBJ1-1; 9 positions agree with TRBD1. The CDR3 consists of 15 residues. With V trimmed by 5 bases and J by 10 bases, 14 bases remained unmatched. CDR1 is SGHAT and CDR2 is FQNNGV in the germline V gene. CDR3 loop: CASSRGTGGFKVAFF. CDR3 bases: TGTGCCAGCAGCCGAGGCACAGGGGGCTTTAAGGTAGCTTTCTTT.